One sample yielded the 16 T cell receptor beta chains listed below, sequenced in a study of T-cell reconstitution after alpha-beta-depleted transplantation in children. Unique molecular identifiers were incorporated when the TCRbeta library was constructed. TCRdb called the PCR reads again in MiXCR, with one record for every CDR3 protein. This table has 400,000 to 500,000 distinct CDR3 sequences, approximately 10% appearing once. The material sequenced was PBMCs from the stem cell graft donor, taken from the stem cell graft. The receptors here all came from a human donor who donated a stem cell graft to a child with acute myeloid leukemia.

The genes are TRBV29-1 and TRBJ2-2; 11 bases align to TRBD2. Germline V gene sequence: CDR1 SQVTM, CDR2 ANQGSEA. There are 14 residues in the CDR3. V lost 7 bases and J lost 4; bases outside the gene matches: 5. The DNA for the CDR3 is TGCAGCGCTGTGACTAGCGGGACCACCGGGGAGCTGTTTTTT. This translates into CSAVTSGTTGELFF.

In this sample, this clonotype turned up a few times. The V call is TRBV6-5, the J call TRBJ2-2; tentatively, D is TRBD1 or TRBD2 (6 bases each). The V and J ends lost 7 bases and 2 bases respectively, with 17 bases between them. The CDR3 covers 16 residues. From germline, CDR1 is MNHEY and CDR2 SVGAGI. In DNA, the CDR3 is TGTGCCAGCACTTTAGGGGGGAGAGGAAACACCGGGGAGCTGTTTTTT. Its protein is CASTLGGRGNTGELFF.

Worth noting for this clonotype: The junction departs from germline at one end; a sequencing error may be responsible. The V gene is TRBV5-1, the J gene TRBJ2-1; the match to TRBD2 covers 11 bases. This CDR3 contains 15 residues. CDR1 is SGHRS, CDR2 YFSETQ, per germline. The CDR3 loop reads CASSETSGAYNERFF. The CDR3 coding sequence is TGCGCCAGCAGCGAGACTAGCGGGGCTTACAATGAGCGGTTCTTC.

The chain carries TRBV25-1 and TRBJ2-1; weak D call: TRBD2 (5 bases). CDR1 is MGHDK, CDR2 SYGVNS, per germline. This CDR3 region has 13 residues. V was cut by 5 bases and J by 6 bases, with 11 bases left in between. CDR3 region: CASSQGRPNEQFF. The CDR3 coding sequence is TGTGCCAGCAGTCAAGGGAGACCCAATGAGCAGTTCTTC.

This clonotype has ten or more counts. The chain joins TRBV20-1 to TRBJ2-5; 9 bases map to TRBD2. The CDR3 sequence is 14 residues long. Germline loops: CDR1 DFQATT, CDR2 SNEGSKA (reference sequence). J gave up 2 bases and V 4 bases, and 5 bases lay outside the gene matches. CDR3 in DNA: TGCAGTGCTATGCGACTAGCGGTACAAGAGACCCAGTACTTC. Its protein product is CSAMRLAVQETQYF.

The V and J genes are TRBV9 and TRBJ2-1, with 9 bases matching TRBD1. After removal of 6 bases from V and 8 bases from J, the junction contained 9 bases not matched to a gene. The CDR3 covers 14 residues. Looked up from germline, CDR1 is SGDLS and CDR2 is YYNGEE. CDR3 region: CASTSGTGIDEQFF. The CDR3 DNA is TGTGCCAGCACCTCCGGGACAGGGATCGATGAGCAGTTCTTC.

The chain employs TRBV6-1 and TRBJ1-1; D is unclear. This CDR3 has 17 amino acids. Per the germline V gene, CDR1 is MNHNS and CDR2 is SASEGT. Trimming cost V 5 bases and J 1 base, with 20 bases left between them. For the CDR3, the DNA is TGTGCCAGCAGTCCCCGAATCGGGGTTTTGAGGAACACTGAAGCTTTCTTT. The encoded protein is CASSPRIGVLRNTEAFF.

This clonotype was seen only a few times. The chain employs TRBV6-5 and TRBJ1-4; D not resolved. This CDR3 is 14 amino acids long. Germline values: CDR1 MNHEY, CDR2 SVGAGI. The ends were cut back, 7 bases at V and 8 bases at J, with 17 bases in the middle. Written as DNA, the CDR3 is TGTGCCAGCAATTCCCCCTACTCTACGGAAAAACTGTTTTTT. This gives the protein CASNSPYSTEKLFF.

V and J are TRBV6-1 and TRBJ2-7; D may be TRBD2 (5 bases). The V gene's germline CDR1 is MNHNS and CDR2 SASEGT. The CDR3 consists of 14 residues. The CDR3 DNA follows: TGTGCTACTAGGATAGGAACCTTTACCTACGAGCAGTACGTC. This translates into CATRIGTFTYEQYV.

The chain has TRBV7-2 and TRBJ2-3, with D maybe TRBD1 (5 bases). Trimming removed 1 base at V and 5 bases at J, with 7 bases between. The CDR3 is 13 residues long. Germline assignment: CDR1 SGHTA and CDR2 FQGNSA. CDR3 amino acids: CASSLGQGDTQYF. CDR3 coding DNA: TGTGCCAGCAGCTTAGGCCAGGGAGATACGCAGTATTTT.

The chain employs TRBV6-2 or TRBV6-3 and TRBJ2-7; the match to TRBD2 covers 7 bases. Germline V lookup: CDR1 MNHEY, CDR2 SVGEGT. With 2 bases clipped from V and 0 bases from J, the junction kept 4 bases outside the gene matches. CDR3 length equals 15 residues. CDR3 bases: TGTGCCAGCAGTTACGGAGCGGGGAGCTCCTACGAGCAGTACTTC. This codes for CASSYGAGSSYEQYF.

About this clonotype: The junction departs from the called germline gene at one end, perhaps through a read error. The genes are TRBV4-2 and TRBJ1-2; tentatively, D is TRBD1 (5 bases). Germline loops: CDR1 LGHNA, CDR2 YNFKEQ. The CDR3 spans 14 residues. CDR3 region: CASTQVIRDDGYTF. CDR3 nucleotide sequence: TGTGCCAGCACCCAAGTTATCCGGGACGATGGCTACACCTTC.

This clonotype came up many times. This rearrangement joins TRBV18 to TRBJ2-3, with D perhaps assigned TRBD1 or TRBD2 (5 bases each). Trimming took 5 bases from V and 1 from J, leaving 10 bases between them. This CDR3 has 14 amino acids. Germline CDR1 KGHSH, CDR2 LQKENI. This CDR3 is CASSGGRGTDTQYF. Written as DNA, the CDR3 is TGTGCCAGCTCAGGGGGTCGTGGCACAGATACGCAGTATTTT. Based on the CDR3 plus reference TRBV18 and TRBJ2-3, the full variable domain is NAGVMQNPRHLVRRRGQEARLRCSPMKGHSHVYWYRQLPEEGLKFMVYLQKENIIDESGMPKERFSAEFPKEGPSILRIQQVVRGDSAAYFCASSGGRGTDTQYFGPGTRLTVL.

This clonotype was observed a few times. The rearrangement links TRBV6-5 to TRBJ2-1; D not resolved. Germline V CDR1 and CDR2: MNHEY, SVGAGI. The length of the CDR3 is 13 residues. With 2 bases removed from V and 5 bases from J, the gap between germline ends came to 7 bases. This CDR3 reads CASSYRTNNEQFF. CDR3 nucleotides: TGTGCCAGCAGTTACCGGACCAACAATGAGCAGTTCTTC.

In its sample, this clonotype was seen many times. The chain recombines TRBV11-1 with TRBJ1-2; D is possibly TRBD1 (6 bases). Germline V gene lookup returns CDR1 SGHAT and CDR2 FQDESV (reference sequence). V was shortened by 5 bases and J by 1 base, with 14 bases between the two germline ends. The CDR3 totals 15 residues. CDR3 protein: CASSEDRIFNYGYTF. CDR3 nucleotides: TGTGCCAGCAGCGAAGACAGGATTTTTAACTATGGCTACACCTTC.

This chain joins TRBV5-4 and TRBJ2-7; 10 bases agree with TRBD1. The ends lost 2 bases at V and 10 bases at J; junction bases unmatched: 6. The CDR3 is made up of 13 amino acids. Germline V gene sequence: CDR1 SGHNT, CDR2 YYREEE (reference sequence). CDR3 loop: CASSFGQGGEQYV. The CDR3 DNA sequence: TGTGCCAGCAGCTTTGGACAGGGGGGTGAACAGTACGTC.